This TCR beta chain was retrieved from a study of blood T cell repertoires in COVID-19. Study at large: Italy, Spain and the United States were the sources of the convalescent and acute COVID-19 samples.

Per the germline V gene, CDR1 is SGDLS and CDR2 is YYNGEE. J gave up 2 bases and V 4 bases, and 21 bases lay outside the gene matches. The CDR3 covers 20 residues. The method was immunoSEQ multiplex PCR; TCRdb's version includes in-frame clones alone and lacks a portion of them. The sample contains around 400,000 clones, around 87% of which appear only once. The gene calls are TRBV9 and TRBJ2-3, with TRBD2 matching 8 bases. Specimen: peripheral blood. This clonotype was sampled from a woman in her sixties or seventies with COVID-19, enrolled during active disease. The CDR3 reads CASSPREAGAEWGATDTQYF. CDR3 coding DNA: TGTGCCAGCAGCCCCCGGGAAGCGGGGGCCGAATGGGGCGCCACAGATACGCAGTATTTT.